The 24 T cell receptor beta chains reported below all come from one sample, sequenced in a study of shared clonotypes between healthy human individuals. Sequenced by immunoSEQ multiplex PCR; TCRdb stores in-frame clones only, minus some. Here the sample spans 530,000 or so clones, about 80% being singletons. The specimen sequenced was PBMCs. These receptors were collected from a middle-aged woman in good health. Some clones in this sample may be carry-over from other donors' samples.

V usage is TRBV19 and J usage is TRBJ2-6; D gene uncertain. The CDR3 has 13 amino acids. V gave up 5 bases and J gave up 2 bases, with 4 bases separating them. The germline V gene encodes CDR1 LNHDA and CDR2 SQIVND (reference sequence). The CDR3 DNA follows: TGTGCCAGTAGTCCAGCTGGGGCCAACGTCCTGACTTTC. It codes for CASSPAGANVLTF.

The genes are TRBV2 and TRBJ1-2; TRBD1 agrees at 10 bases. V lost 6 bases to trimming and J lost 2 bases; unmatched junction nucleotides: 6. The CDR3 totals 15 residues. Germline V lookup: CDR1 SNHLY, CDR2 FYNNEI. Here the CDR3 DNA reads TGTGCCAGCAGCCTGGGACAGGGGATAAACTATGGCTACACCTTC. Amino acids: CASSLGQGINYGYTF.

This clone was picked up a small number of times. The rearrangement joins TRBV5-5 to TRBJ2-2, with 15 bases identical to TRBD2. The CDR3 runs 19 residues. Germline V CDR1 and CDR2: SGHKS, YYEKEE (reference sequence). V was clipped by 5 bases and J by 6 bases; unmatched bases: 14. The CDR3 DNA reads as TGTGCCAGCAGACCCGGACTAGCGGGAGGGAACCCACGCCCCGGGGAGCTGTTTTTT. Translated: CASRPGLAGGNPRPGELFF.

This clone appeared once. The chain carries TRBV9 and TRBJ1-3, with TRBD1 matching over 7 bases. V lost 0 bases to trimming and J lost 3 bases; unmatched junction nucleotides: 9. Germline values: CDR1 SGDLS, CDR2 YYNGEE. This CDR3 is built from 17 residues. This CDR3 is CASSVGSGRGFGNTIYF. CDR3 nucleotides: TGTGCCAGCAGCGTAGGATCGGGCAGGGGGTTTGGAAACACCATATATTTT.

The gene calls are TRBV2 and TRBJ2-6; the D is unclear. V lost 4 bases and J 0 bases, leaving 10 bases between the germline ends. CDR1 SNHLY and CDR2 FYNNEI come from the germline V gene. The CDR3 consists of 16 residues. The CDR3 here is CASSVGRSSGANVLTF. In nucleotides, the CDR3 is TGTGCCAGCAGTGTTGGACGGTCCTCTGGGGCCAACGTCCTGACTTTC.

The V call is TRBV6-5, the J call TRBJ1-5, with D possibly being TRBD1 (5 bases). CDR3 length: 15 residues. V was trimmed by 5 bases and J by 1 base, leaving 12 bases between them. CDR1 is MNHEY and CDR2 is SVGAGI in the germline V gene. The CDR3 sequence is CASSQIRDSNQPQHF. The DNA of the CDR3 is TGTGCCAGCAGTCAAATCCGGGACAGCAATCAGCCCCAGCATTTT.

V gene TRBV2 combines with J gene TRBJ1-6; the D gene is possibly TRBD1 (5 bases). Per germline, CDR1 SNHLY and CDR2 FYNNEI. Deletions cut 7 bases from V and 6 bases from J, with 16 bases between. The CDR3 is 15 residues long. CDR3 DNA sequence: TGTGCCAGCACCGTTTCGGGACGGTCTAATTCACCCCTCCACTTT. This gives the protein CASTVSGRSNSPLHF.

Written as DNA, the CDR3 is TGTGCCAGCTCCGGTGTGGGACTAGTCTACGAGCAGTACTTC. It is translated as CASSGVGLVYEQYF. The rearrangement uses TRBV18 and TRBJ2-7; TRBD2 aligns across 8 bases. V shed 6 bases and J 3 bases; nucleotides not matched to a gene: 7. This CDR3 has 14 amino acids. CDR1 is KGHSH and CDR2 is LQKENI in the germline V gene. Full variable domain (remainder filled in from reference TRBV18 and TRBJ2-7): NAGVMQNPRHLVRRRGQEARLRCSPMKGHSHVYWYRQLPEEGLKFMVYLQKENIIDESGMPKERFSAEFPKEGPSILRIQQVVRGDSAAYFCASSGVGLVYEQYFGPGTRLTVT.

V usage is TRBV11-3 and J usage is TRBJ2-6; 9 bases line up with TRBD1. CDR3 length: 20 residues. CDR1 is SGHNT and CDR2 is YENEEA in the germline V gene. V was clipped by 4 bases and J by 0 bases; unmatched bases: 13. The CDR3, as DNA: TGTGCCAGCAGCTATCTCCGGGACAGGGCTTCACTCTCTGGGGCCAACGTCCTGACTTTC. This gives the protein CASSYLRDRASLSGANVLTF.

CDR3 residues: CASSMAAGGNEKLFF. The CDR3 DNA follows: TGTGCCAGTAGTATGGCGGCAGGGGGAAACGAAAAACTGTTTTTT. The chain combines TRBV19 with TRBJ1-4; TRBD1 matches at 7 bases. CDR3 size: 15 residues. V lost 3 bases and J lost 8; bases outside the gene matches: 9. CDR1 and CDR2 (germline): LNHDA, SQIVND (reference sequence).

The chain carries TRBV9 and TRBJ1-1; 8 bases match TRBD1. V lost 4 bases, J lost 4 bases, and 6 bases stayed unmatched. From germline, CDR1 is SGDLS and CDR2 YYNGEE. CDR3 length equals 14 residues. The CDR3 DNA reads as TGTGCCAGCAGCCCCCGGACAGGGTTCACTGAAGCTTTCTTT. Its translation is CASSPRTGFTEAFF.

This sequence joins TRBV15 and TRBJ2-3; D is possibly TRBD2 (6 bases). The length of the CDR3 is 14 residues. The germline V and J ends were trimmed by 5 bases and 4 bases, with 13 bases remaining between them. Germline V gene lookup returns CDR1 LNHNV and CDR2 YYDKDF (reference sequence). For the CDR3, the DNA is TGTGCCACCAGCGGCGGGATGAGCCCAGATACGCAGTATTTT. Translating it yields CATSGGMSPDTQYF.

The rearrangement joins TRBV7-9 to TRBJ2-1; TRBD1 might be the D (6 bases). CDR1 and CDR2 (germline): SEHNR, FQNEAQ (reference sequence). The CDR3 spans 17 residues. The ends were cut back, 5 bases at V and 1 base at J, with 18 bases in the middle. CDR3 sequence: CASSPPQGTPSYNEQFF. CDR3 nucleotides: TGTGCCAGCAGCCCCCCTCAGGGGACCCCTTCCTACAATGAGCAGTTCTTC.

The V and J genes are TRBV4-1 and TRBJ2-3; 13 positions match TRBD2. This CDR3 is 17 amino acids long. Germline V gives CDR1 MGHRA, CDR2 YSYEKL. V trimming: 0 bases; J trimming: 2 bases; junction bases outside the gene matches: 2. DNA for the CDR3: TGCGCCAGCAGCCAAGAAGGGACTAGCGGGAACACAGATACGCAGTATTTT. It encodes CASSQEGTSGNTDTQYF.

This chain links TRBV27 with TRBJ2-7, with 10 bases aligning to TRBD2. V dropped 6 bases and J dropped 3; count of bases not matched to a gene: 5. Germline V lookup: CDR1 MNHEY, CDR2 SMNVEV (reference sequence). The CDR3 extends over 14 amino acids. As DNA, the CDR3 is TGTGCCAGCAGCAAGCGGGAGGGCCTCTACGAGCAGTACTTC. Its protein product is CASSKREGLYEQYF.

As regards this clone: Other DNA sequences from this sample encode an identical CDR3 as well. This rearrangement joins TRBV27 to TRBJ1-4; tentative D call: TRBD1 (5 bases). The V end lost 6 bases, the J end lost 13 bases, and 18 bases lay between the germline ends. CDR1 MNHEY and CDR2 SMNVEV come from the germline V gene (reference sequence). CDR3 length: 13 residues. CDR3 in amino acids: CASSLSTGTLLFF. The CDR3 nucleotides read TGTGCCAGCAGCCTATCGACGGGGACCCTACTGTTTTTT. Variable domain in full (rest from reference TRBV27 and TRBJ1-4): EAQVTQNPRYLITVTGKKLTVTCSQNMNHEYMSWYRQDPGLGLRQIYYSMNVEVTDKGDVPEGYKVSRKEKRNFPLILESPSPNQTSLYFCASSLSTGTLLFFGSGTQLSVL.

The J gene is TRBJ2-1, the V gene TRBV2, with 8 bases fitting TRBD2. This CDR3 is 15 amino acids long. The germline CDR1 and CDR2 sequences are SNHLY and FYNNEI. The trim removed 6 bases at V and 0 bases at J, leaving 4 bases unmatched. This CDR3 reads CASRFAGGSYNEQFF. Here the CDR3 DNA reads TGTGCCAGCAGGTTCGCGGGGGGCTCCTACAATGAGCAGTTCTTC.

The chain is built from TRBV7-8 and TRBJ2-3; 11 positions agree with TRBD2. Germline assignment: CDR1 SGHVS and CDR2 FQNEAQ. This CDR3 spans 13 amino acids. The junction had 1 base not matched to a gene; V was cut back by 2 bases and J by 9 bases. The CDR3 is CASSLPSGGTQYF. CDR3 bases: TGTGCCAGCAGCTTACCTAGCGGGGGGACGCAGTATTTT.

This chain uses TRBV18 with TRBJ1-5, with TRBD1 matching over 9 bases. CDR1 is KGHSH, CDR2 LQKENI, per germline. V dropped 3 bases and J dropped 4; count of bases not matched to a gene: 10. CDR3 length equals 17 residues. The CDR3 here is CASSPVYETGGNQPQHF. CDR3 bases: TGTGCCAGCTCACCTGTTTACGAGACAGGGGGTAATCAGCCCCAGCATTTT.

The genes are TRBV2 and TRBJ2-3; 7 bases are a match to TRBD2. J gave up 2 bases and V 2 bases, and 4 bases lay outside the gene matches. Per germline, CDR1 SNHLY and CDR2 FYNNEI. The CDR3 has 15 amino acids. CDR3 sequence reads: CASSELAGDTDTQYF. The DNA for the CDR3 is TGTGCCAGCAGTGAATTGGCGGGAGACACAGATACGCAGTATTTT. Complete variable domain (other parts from reference TRBV2 and TRBJ2-3): EPEVTQTPSHQVTQMGQEVILRCVPISNHLYFYWYRQILGQKVEFLVSFYNNEISEKSEIFDDQFSVERPDGSNFTLKIRSTKLEDSAMYFCASSELAGDTDTQYFGPGTRLTVL.

The genes are TRBV25-1 and TRBJ2-7; D may correspond to TRBD1 or TRBD2 (5 bases each). The germline gives CDR1 MGHDK, CDR2 SYGVNS. The CDR3 totals 15 residues. The ends were cut back, 3 bases at V and 6 bases at J, with 18 bases in the middle. The CDR3 loop is CASSDPRWGYGEQYF. The CDR3 region has the DNA TGTGCCAGCAGTGACCCGCGATGGGGGTATGGCGAGCAGTACTTC.

In nucleotides, the CDR3 is TGTGCCAGCAGCTCCGGACAGAACTACTACGAGCAGTACTTC. Its translation: CASSSGQNYYEQYF. The chain combines TRBV5-4 with TRBJ2-7; possibly TRBD1 for D (6 bases). CDR3 length: 14 amino acids. Germline values: CDR1 SGHNT, CDR2 YYREEE (reference sequence). The V end was cut by 3 bases, the J end by 3 bases, with 13 bases between.

The CDR3 DNA follows: TGTGCCAGCAGTGTAGGGGTGGGACAGAAGGCTTTCTTT. This codes for CASSVGVGQKAFF. V is TRBV2 and J is TRBJ1-1; 7 positions agree with TRBD1. Germline V CDR1 and CDR2: SNHLY, FYNNEI. The CDR3 runs 13 residues. The V segment lost 4 bases and the J segment 11 bases; nucleotides outside the gene matches: 10. Complete variable domain (other parts from reference TRBV2 and TRBJ1-1): EPEVTQTPSHQVTQMGQEVILRCVPISNHLYFYWYRQILGQKVEFLVSFYNNEISEKSEIFDDQFSVERPDGSNFTLKIRSTKLEDSAMYFCASSVGVGQKAFFGQGTRLTVV.

The chain recombines TRBV30 with TRBJ2-5; no clear D gene. From germline, CDR1 is GTSNPN and CDR2 SVGIG (reference sequence). The CDR3 has 13 amino acids. Trimming removed 2 bases from V and 2 bases from J, with 9 bases in between. In DNA form, the CDR3 reads TGTGCCTGGAGTAGGGTCTTGCAAGAGACCCAGTACTTC. Translated, it gives CAWSRVLQETQYF. The variable domain in full, with the rest retrieved from reference TRBV30 and TRBJ2-5, is SQTIHQWPATLVQPVGSPLSLECTVEGTSNPNLYWYRQAAGRGLQLLFYSVGIGQISSEVPQNLSASRPQDRQFILSSKKLLLSDSGFYLCAWSRVLQETQYFGPGTRLLVL.